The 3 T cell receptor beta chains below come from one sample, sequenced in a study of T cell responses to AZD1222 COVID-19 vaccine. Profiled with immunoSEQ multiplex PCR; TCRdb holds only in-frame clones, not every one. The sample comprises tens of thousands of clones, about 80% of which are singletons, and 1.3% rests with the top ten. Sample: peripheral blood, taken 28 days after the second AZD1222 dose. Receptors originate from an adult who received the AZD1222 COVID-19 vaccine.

CDR3 in amino acids: CASSHSGTSGYNEQFF. In DNA form, the CDR3 reads TGTGCCAGCAGCCATTCCGGGACTAGCGGTTACAATGAGCAGTTCTTC. V gene TRBV3-1 (or the pseudogene TRBV3-2) combines with J gene TRBJ2-1; 11 bases fit TRBD2. Germline V gives CDR1 LGHDT, CDR2 YNNKEL (reference sequence). The CDR3 loop spans 16 amino acids. Trimming cost V 3 bases and J 4 bases; bases outside gene matches: 5.

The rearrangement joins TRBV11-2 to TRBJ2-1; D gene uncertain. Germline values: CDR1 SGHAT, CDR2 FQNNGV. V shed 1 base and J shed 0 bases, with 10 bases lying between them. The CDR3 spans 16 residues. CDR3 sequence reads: CASSLVEQSSYNEQFF. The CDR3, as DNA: TGTGCCAGCAGCTTAGTCGAGCAGAGCTCCTACAATGAGCAGTTCTTC.

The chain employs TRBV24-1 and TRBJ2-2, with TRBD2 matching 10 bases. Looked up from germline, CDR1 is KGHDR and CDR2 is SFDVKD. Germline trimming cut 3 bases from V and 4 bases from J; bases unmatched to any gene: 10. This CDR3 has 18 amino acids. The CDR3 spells CATSDQPSGRAPTGELFF. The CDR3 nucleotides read TGTGCCACCAGTGATCAACCAAGCGGGAGGGCCCCCACCGGGGAGCTGTTTTTT.